The next 22 T cell receptor beta chains were all read from a single sample in a study of siplizumab effects on memory and regulatory T cells. The method was immunoSEQ multiplex PCR; TCRdb's version includes in-frame clones alone and lacks a portion of them. The sample carries more than 85,000 clones, around 92% recorded once. Sequenced material: Tregs sorted from blood. The receptors originated from a human donor in good health.

This sequence joins TRBV6-6 and TRBJ2-1, with D unresolved. This CDR3 comprises 13 residues. Germline assignment: CDR1 MNHNY and CDR2 SVGAGI (reference sequence). V was pared by 8 bases and J by 5 bases, with 13 bases between. The CDR3 sequence is CASSFGRDNEQFF. In DNA, the CDR3 is TGTGCCAGCTCCTTCGGTAGGGACAATGAGCAGTTCTTC.

CDR3 DNA sequence: TGTGCCAGCAGATTGGGGGAACTAGCCAAAAACATTCAGTACTTC. This sequence encodes CASRLGELAKNIQYF. The chain employs TRBV2 and TRBJ2-4; D tentatively fits TRBD1 or TRBD2 (5 bases each). The CDR3 runs 15 residues. The germline V and J ends were trimmed by 6 bases and 0 bases, with 12 bases remaining between them. Germline V gene lookup returns CDR1 SNHLY and CDR2 FYNNEI.

The J gene is TRBJ2-1, the V gene TRBV2; TRBD2 matches 7 bases. With V trimmed by 4 bases and J by 4 bases, 4 bases remained unmatched. The germline V gene has CDR1 SNHLY and CDR2 FYNNEI. This CDR3 has 14 amino acids. CDR3 sequence (DNA): TGTGCCAGCAGTGGACTAGCAGTTTACAATGAGCAGTTCTTC. Its protein product is CASSGLAVYNEQFF.

The V call is TRBV4-2, the J call TRBJ2-7, with 8 bases fitting TRBD2. Germline values: CDR1 LGHNA, CDR2 YNFKEQ. V trimming: 1 base; J trimming: 0 bases; junction bases outside the gene matches: 8. CDR3 length equals 17 residues. The CDR3 DNA follows: TGTGCCAGCAGCCAAGCCTCCGGACTAGCCTACTCCTACGAGCAGTACTTC. As protein: CASSQASGLAYSYEQYF.

The gene calls are TRBV29-1 and TRBJ1-2; TRBD1 is a possible D gene (6 bases). The CDR3 runs 14 residues. The germline CDR1 and CDR2 sequences are SQVTM and ANQGSEA. The V and J ends lost 3 bases and 4 bases respectively, with 15 bases between them. The CDR3 DNA reads TGCAGCGTTGACGGTGCAGGGGTCCTCTATGGCTACACCTTC. Encoded protein: CSVDGAGVLYGYTF.

The CDR3, as DNA: TGTGCCAGCACTGTTGGAGGGATCTCTGGAAACACCATATATTTT. Protein sequence: CASTVGGISGNTIYF. The chain joins TRBV7-9 to TRBJ1-3; D ambiguous. The ends were cut back, 7 bases at V and 0 bases at J, with 13 bases in the middle. Germline CDR1 is SEHNR and CDR2 is FQNEAQ (reference sequence). The CDR3 has 15 residues.

This chain joins TRBV27 and TRBJ1-5; 7 nucleotides match TRBD1. The germline V gene encodes CDR1 MNHEY and CDR2 SMNVEV (reference sequence). CDR3 length: 14 amino acids. The V gene end was trimmed by 6 bases and the J gene end by 7 bases; junction bases not matched to a gene: 9. CDR3 DNA: TGTGCCAGCAGCCCAGGGGGATTTGGACAGCCCCAGCATTTT. Its protein product is CASSPGGFGQPQHF.

V gene TRBV27 combines with J gene TRBJ2-1, with D possibly TRBD1 on 6 matching bases. V lost 7 bases to trimming and J lost 7 bases, with 20 bases between them. CDR3 length equals 15 residues. Germline V CDR1 and CDR2: MNHEY, SMNVEV (reference sequence). CDR3 coding DNA: TGTGCCAGCACAACAGGGAGCCGAAGTAATAATGAGCAGTTCTTC. The encoded protein is CASTTGSRSNNEQFF.

V gene TRBV5-1 combines with J gene TRBJ2-1; TRBD1 matches 7 bases. CDR3 size: 16 residues. V lost 4 bases and J lost 7; bases outside the gene matches: 14. Germline V lookup: CDR1 SGHRS, CDR2 YFSETQ. DNA of the CDR3: TGCGCCAGCAGCCCCATCATCGGGACAGCCAGTAATGAGCAGTTCTTC. Its protein is CASSPIIGTASNEQFF.

The chain employs TRBV27 and TRBJ2-6, with 12 bases matching TRBD1. CDR3 length equals 21 residues. Germline V lookup: CDR1 MNHEY, CDR2 SMNVEV (reference sequence). Unmatched junction bases numbered 16, after V lost 5 bases and J lost 2 bases. DNA for the CDR3: TGTGCCAGCAGTAAGGTGCTAAACCTGGGACAGGGGGCGGCTGGGGCCAACGTCCTGACTTTC. Its protein is CASSKVLNLGQGAAGANVLTF.

This chain uses TRBV28 with TRBJ2-3, with D hard to call. Trimming took off 6 bases at V and 0 bases at J, with 13 bases between the two ends. From germline, CDR1 is MDHEN and CDR2 SYDVKM. CDR3 length: 15 amino acids. CDR3 residues: CASSPRLISTDTQYF. CDR3 DNA: TGTGCCAGCAGCCCCAGATTGATTAGCACAGATACGCAGTATTTT.

This chain joins TRBV6-6 and TRBJ1-3, with unresolved D. V lost 2 bases, J lost 1 base, and 6 bases lay in between. This CDR3 contains 14 residues. Per germline, CDR1 MNHNY and CDR2 SVGAGI (reference sequence). This CDR3 reads CASSYKGSGNTIYF. In DNA form, the CDR3 reads TGTGCCAGCAGTTACAAAGGGTCTGGAAACACCATATATTTT.

The V and J genes are TRBV4-1 and TRBJ2-7, with 10 nucleotides matching TRBD2. The germline V gene has CDR1 MGHRA and CDR2 YSYEKL. Trimming took 0 bases from V and 5 from J; bases not matched to a gene: 10. This CDR3 contains 17 residues. CDR3 nucleotide sequence: TGCGCCAGCAGCCAAGACTTTTTTAGAGCGGGAGGGGACGAGCAGTACTTC. It yields the protein CASSQDFFRAGGDEQYF.

V usage is TRBV6-1 and J usage is TRBJ1-4; a possible D gene is TRBD1 (5 bases). The CDR3 runs to 14 residues. Germline V gene lookup returns CDR1 MNHNS and CDR2 SASEGT. V lost 10 bases, J lost 8 bases, and 20 bases lay in between. CDR3 bases: TGTGCCACTTCTCTTCCAGGGATAGAGGAAAAACTGTTTTTT. This gives the protein CATSLPGIEEKLFF.

The rearrangement links TRBV2 to TRBJ2-3; D is undetermined. CDR1 is SNHLY, CDR2 FYNNEI, per germline. The V end was cut by 2 bases, the J end by 0 bases, with 9 bases between. This CDR3 has 15 residues. The CDR3 region is CASSENRESTDTQYF. The CDR3 DNA reads TGTGCCAGCAGTGAAAATAGAGAGAGCACAGATACGCAGTATTTT. The variable domain in full, completed from reference TRBV2 and TRBJ2-3, reads EPEVTQTPSHQVTQMGQEVILRCVPISNHLYFYWYRQILGQKVEFLVSFYNNEISEKSEIFDDQFSVERPDGSNFTLKIRSTKLEDSAMYFCASSENRESTDTQYFGPGTRLTVL.

V and J are TRBV19 and TRBJ1-1; 9 nucleotides align to TRBD1. J was trimmed by 8 bases and V by 5 bases; bases with no gene match: 12. Germline V CDR1 and CDR2: LNHDA, SQIVND (reference sequence). The CDR3 covers 15 residues. CDR3 loop: CASSSKGQGTIEAFF. As DNA, the CDR3 is TGTGCCAGTAGTTCTAAAGGACAGGGGACTATAGAAGCTTTCTTT.

This chain joins TRBV6-1 and TRBJ1-5; D gene ambiguous. V shed 10 bases and J shed 3 bases, with 16 bases lying between them. The CDR3 contains 14 residues. CDR1 and CDR2 (germline): MNHNS, SASEGT. CDR3 region: CATSQLGDNQPQHF. As DNA, the CDR3 is TGTGCCACCTCCCAGCTCGGGGACAATCAGCCCCAGCATTTT.

The chain joins TRBV5-6 to TRBJ2-7; D tentatively reads TRBD1 or TRBD2 (5 bases each). This CDR3 has 14 residues. The V gene lost 4 bases and the J gene lost 4 bases, with 15 bases spanning the gap. Germline V gene sequence: CDR1 SGHDT, CDR2 YYEEEE. The DNA of the CDR3 is TGTGCCAGCAGCGGGGACCCTGCCCCTTACGAGCAGTACTTC. Translation: CASSGDPAPYEQYF. Looking up the rest from reference TRBV5-6 and TRBJ2-7 gives the full variable domain: DAGVTQSPTHLIKTRGQQVTLRCSPKSGHDTVSWYQQALGQGPQFIFQYYEEEERQRGNFPDRFSGHQFPNYSSELNVNALLLGDSALYLCASSGDPAPYEQYFGPGTRLTVT.

This clone showed up just once. The V and J genes are TRBV9 and TRBJ2-2, with no clear D. The CDR3 is made up of 13 amino acids. The germline V and J ends were trimmed by 0 bases and 3 bases, with 3 bases remaining between them. Germline CDR1 SGDLS, CDR2 YYNGEE. The DNA of the CDR3 is TGTGCCAGCAGCGTAGCGGACACCGGGGAGCTGTTTTTT. It translates to CASSVADTGELFF.

The chain has TRBV7-2 and TRBJ2-7; 8 positions match TRBD2. Germline V CDR1 and CDR2: SGHTA, FQGNSA. V lost 1 base to trimming and J lost 0 bases; unmatched junction nucleotides: 11. There are 18 residues in the CDR3. The CDR3 protein is CASSLVPSGYLSSYEQYF. Here the CDR3 DNA reads TGTGCCAGCAGCTTAGTACCTAGCGGGTATCTGAGCTCCTACGAGCAGTACTTC.

This chain connects TRBV4-1 to TRBJ2-5; 8 bases map to TRBD2. Per germline, CDR1 MGHRA and CDR2 YSYEKL. V gave up 5 bases and J gave up 1 base; unmatched junction bases: 6. This CDR3 is built from 15 residues. CDR3 bases: TGCGCCAGCAGCGTTTTTAGCGGGGCCCAAGAGACCCAGTACTTC. Translated: CASSVFSGAQETQYF.

This chain connects TRBV19 to TRBJ2-7; D unclear. Trimming took 6 bases from V and 7 from J, leaving 16 bases between them. The germline gives CDR1 LNHDA, CDR2 SQIVND (reference sequence). The CDR3 covers 13 residues. The CDR3, as DNA: TGTGCCAGTAGCCAGGTAATTGTCGGAGAGCAGTACTTC. Its translation: CASSQVIVGEQYF.